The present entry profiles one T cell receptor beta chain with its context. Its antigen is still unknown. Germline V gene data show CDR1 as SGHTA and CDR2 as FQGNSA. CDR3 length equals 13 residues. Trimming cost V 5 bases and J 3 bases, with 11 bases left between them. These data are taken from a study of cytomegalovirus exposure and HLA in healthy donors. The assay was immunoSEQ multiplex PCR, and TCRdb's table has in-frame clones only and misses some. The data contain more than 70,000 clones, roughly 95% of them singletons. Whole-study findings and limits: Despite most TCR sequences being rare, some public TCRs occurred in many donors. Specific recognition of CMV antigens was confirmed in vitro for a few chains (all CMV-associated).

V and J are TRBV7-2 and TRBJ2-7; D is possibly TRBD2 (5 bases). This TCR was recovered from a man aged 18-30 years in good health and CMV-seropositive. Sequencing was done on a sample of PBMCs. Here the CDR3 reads CASSQDFHYEQYF. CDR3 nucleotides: TGTGCCAGCAGCCAGGACTTTCACTACGAGCAGTACTTC.